One sample yielded the 11 T cell receptor beta chains listed below, sequenced in a study of cytomegalovirus exposure and HLA in healthy donors. The PCR had 60 Vbeta and 13 Jbeta primers. Some clones are missing from TCRdb's copy, which holds only in-frame ones; the method was immunoSEQ multiplex PCR. The sample holds some 120,000 clones; roughly 74% are singletons and the top ten take about 0.92%. The sample comprised PBMCs. These receptors all come from a woman aged 30 to 39 in good health and CMV-seronegative.

The chain uses TRBV7-6 and TRBJ2-5, with TRBD1 as a possible D gene (6 bases). Between the trimmed V and J ends, which lost 4 bases and 5 bases, there was a span of 17 bases. There are 15 residues in the CDR3. Germline loops: CDR1 SGHVS, CDR2 FNYEAQ. The DNA of the CDR3 is TGTGCCAGCAGCTCCCCTTCGAGGGGGTACGAGACCCAGTACTTC. It specifies CASSSPSRGYETQYF.

Of note for this clone: Mismatch with germline at one junction end may stem from a read error. This chain links TRBV7-9 with TRBJ2-3; 14 bases are shared with TRBD2. This CDR3 is 18 amino acids long. Germline CDR1 reads SEHNR; CDR2 reads FQNEAQ (reference sequence). CDR3 amino acids: CSSSFPGLAGGWGDTQYF. The CDR3 DNA is TGTTCCAGCAGCTTCCCTGGACTAGCGGGAGGATGGGGAGATACGCAGTATTTT.

The chain joins TRBV19 to TRBJ1-1, with TRBD1 as a possible D gene (5 bases). CDR3 length: 13 amino acids. Trimming cost V 3 bases and J 5 bases, with 10 bases left between them. CDR1 is LNHDA and CDR2 is SQIVND in the germline V gene (reference sequence). CDR3 DNA: TGTGCCAGTAGTATGTTCGGGGGGACTGAAGCTTTCTTT. Its protein is CASSMFGGTEAFF.

CDR3 loop: CASSLTKGQGSTNEKLFF. The CDR3 DNA reads as TGTGCCAGCAGCTTAACCAAAGGGCAGGGGTCAACTAATGAAAAACTGTTTTTT. The chain combines TRBV11-2 with TRBJ1-4, with D possibly being TRBD1 (6 bases). This CDR3 contains 18 residues. Germline CDR1 reads SGHAT; CDR2 reads FQNNGV. Trimming took 2 bases from V and 0 from J, leaving 16 bases between them.

V and J are TRBV7-3 and TRBJ1-1; D ambiguous. The CDR3 length is 13 residues. Germline CDR1 is SGHTA and CDR2 is FQGTGA. Trimming removed 4 bases at V and 1 base at J, with 7 bases between. CDR3 in amino acids: CASSSNSNTEAFF. The CDR3 region has the DNA TGTGCCAGCAGCTCAAACTCGAACACTGAAGCTTTCTTT.

The chain employs TRBV29-1 and TRBJ2-7; 10 bases fit TRBD1. Per the germline V gene, CDR1 is SQVTM and CDR2 is ANQGSEA. The CDR3 totals 16 residues. With 4 bases clipped from V and 1 base from J, the junction kept 10 bases outside the gene matches. The CDR3 DNA is TGCAGCGTTGTCCCTCCGGGGGACAGGGGTTCCTACGAGCAGTACTTC. The encoded protein is CSVVPPGDRGSYEQYF.

As regards this clone: Relative to the germline gene, one junction end is altered; a read error may explain this. This chain uses TRBV5-8 with TRBJ1-1, with 8 bases fitting TRBD1. The germline V gene has CDR1 SGHTS and CDR2 YDEGEE. The CDR3 spans 14 residues. The DNA for the CDR3 is TGTGCCAGCAGCGTGGGACAGGTCGTGCCTGAAGCTTCCTTT. Translation: CASSVGQVVPEASF.

The chain uses TRBV18 and TRBJ1-1; the D gene is possibly TRBD1 (6 bases). CDR3 size: 15 residues. Per the germline V gene, CDR1 is KGHSH and CDR2 is LQKENI. Trimming removed 1 base at V and 4 bases at J, with 13 bases between. The CDR3 loop is CASSPQVQGTTEAFF. The CDR3 DNA follows: TGTGCCAGCTCACCACAGGTCCAGGGGACCACTGAAGCTTTCTTT. The full variable domain, in which reference TRBV18 and TRBJ1-1 provide the parts outside the CDR3, is NAGVMQNPRHLVRRRGQEARLRCSPMKGHSHVYWYRQLPEEGLKFMVYLQKENIIDESGMPKERFSAEFPKEGPSILRIQQVVRGDSAAYFCASSPQVQGTTEAFFGQGTRLTVV.

Written as DNA, the CDR3 is TGTGCCAGCAAGGAAGACAGGGGTCACGAGCAGTACTTC. This codes for CASKEDRGHEQYF. This chain uses TRBV6-5 with TRBJ2-7; 8 positions agree with TRBD1. The V segment lost 7 bases and the J segment 5 bases; nucleotides outside the gene matches: 7. The length of the CDR3 is 13 residues. The V gene's germline CDR1 is MNHEY and CDR2 SVGAGI.

The chain carries TRBV19 and TRBJ1-2, with TRBD1 matching 7 bases. This CDR3 contains 16 residues. Trimming at V came to 3 bases and at J to 7 bases, leaving 14 bases not matched to a gene. CDR1 and CDR2 (germline): LNHDA, SQIVND (reference sequence). The DNA of the CDR3 is TGTGCCAGTAGTATTGGGTCGAAGGGACAGAGGGCTGGCTACACCTTC. It encodes CASSIGSKGQRAGYTF.

V is TRBV25-1 and J is TRBJ2-5; unclear D gene. This CDR3 has 12 residues. CDR1 MGHDK and CDR2 SYGVNS come from the germline V gene. With 3 bases removed from V and 2 bases from J, the gap between germline ends came to 4 bases. DNA of the CDR3: TGTGCCAGCAGTGACGTTCAAGAGACCCAGTACTTC. Protein sequence: CASSDVQETQYF.